The entry below describes one T cell receptor (beta chain). Its antigen is as yet unknown. The record originates from a study of cytomegalovirus exposure and HLA in healthy donors. Trimming at V came to 0 bases and at J to 1 base, leaving 0 bases not matched to a gene. Per the germline V gene, CDR1 is GTSNPN and CDR2 is SVGIG (reference sequence). The length of the CDR3 is 15 residues. Vbeta (60) and Jbeta (13) primers were used in the PCR. Study processing details: In a later analysis, of roughly 83 million unique beta chains, about 12 million appeared in at least two donors. Profiling relied on immunoSEQ multiplex PCR, and the TCRdb table lists in-frame clones only, not all of them. V and J calls and clone size come straight from that table; D and trimming were deduced from the DNA. Found here are approximately 110,000 clones, about 80% of them singletons; the top ten hold less than 2.5%. Study-level findings and limits: Cytomegalovirus-associated status was assigned to roughly 160 TCR beta chains.

Sequencing used PBMCs. The chain couples TRBV30 to TRBJ2-3; the match to TRBD2 covers 11 bases. The sequence was obtained from a man aged 25 to 45 in good health and CMV-seronegative. CDR3 residues: CAWSVTSGGTDTQYF. The DNA of the CDR3 is TGTGCCTGGAGTGTGACTAGCGGGGGCACAGATACGCAGTATTTT.